One and the same sample provided the 5 T cell receptor beta chains below, sequenced in a study of blood T cell repertoires in COVID-19. The assay was immunoSEQ multiplex PCR, and TCRdb's table has in-frame clones only and misses some. The sample records about 89,000 clones, approximately 80% being singletons. Sequencing was performed on peripheral blood. The receptors stem from a human donor in a cohort sampled during active COVID-19.

This chain uses TRBV11-1 with TRBJ2-3, with 10 bases matching TRBD2. CDR3 size: 14 residues. Germline CDR1 SGHAT, CDR2 FQDESV (reference sequence). With V trimmed by 1 base and J by 8 bases, 3 bases remained unmatched. CDR3 in amino acids: CASSLVGTSATQYF. The CDR3 nucleotides read TGTGCCAGCAGCTTAGTGGGGACTAGCGCTACGCAGTATTTT. Full variable domain (outside the CDR3, taken from reference TRBV11-1 and TRBJ2-3): EAEVAQSPRYKITEKSQAVAFWCDPISGHATLYWYRQILGQGPELLVQFQDESVVDDSQLPKDRFSAERLKGVDSTLKIQPAELGDSAMYLCASSLVGTSATQYFGPGTRLTVL.

The V call is TRBV28, the J call TRBJ1-5; 10 nucleotides match TRBD1. V lost 6 bases and J lost 0; bases outside the gene matches: 26. Germline values: CDR1 MDHEN, CDR2 SYDVKM. The length of the CDR3 is 23 residues. CDR3 region: CASSFPLHSPGQGVGSSNQPQHF. The DNA of the CDR3 is TGTGCCAGCAGCTTCCCCCTACATTCTCCCGGACAGGGGGTGGGTAGTAGCAATCAGCCCCAGCATTTT.

The chain is built from TRBV2 and TRBJ1-1; maybe TRBD1 (5 bases). The germline V gene has CDR1 SNHLY and CDR2 FYNNEI. With 4 bases removed from V and 5 bases from J, the gap between germline ends came to 14 bases. The CDR3 is 14 amino acids. As DNA, the CDR3 is TGTGCCAGCAGTGTGGGGCAGGGAAGGACTGAAGCTTTCTTT. It codes for CASSVGQGRTEAFF.

J is TRBJ2-7 and V is TRBV4-1; 10 nucleotides agree with TRBD2. The germline V gene has CDR1 MGHRA and CDR2 YSYEKL. This CDR3 comprises 17 residues. The ends lost 3 bases at V and 3 bases at J; junction bases unmatched: 11. The CDR3 bases are TGCGCCAGCAGCCAGGGGACCCTAGCGGGGGAACTCTACGAGCAGTACTTC. Protein sequence: CASSQGTLAGELYEQYF.

The chain has TRBV7-9 and TRBJ2-7, with D possibly matching TRBD1 (6 bases). Trimming stripped 4 bases from V and 1 base from J, with 11 bases between. Germline V gene sequence: CDR1 SEHNR, CDR2 FQNEAQ (reference sequence). The CDR3 runs 14 residues. The CDR3 nucleotides read TGTGCCAGCAGCTACAGGGAACAGTCCTACGAGCAGTACTTC. Its translation is CASSYREQSYEQYF.